The 21 T cell receptor beta chains below all came from one sample that was sequenced in a study of tumor and adjacent non-tumor tissue in lung cancer. The library came from three nested PCR rounds adapted from ARM-PCR protocols. TCRdb reanalysed the multiplex PCR reads using MiXCR and keeps one entry per CDR3 protein. The sample holds approximately 120,000 distinct CDR3 sequences, around 80% seen once. RNA was extracted from bulk tissue without any cell sorting. The sequencing input was lung tumor tissue. These receptors were collected from a woman aged 55 to 70 with non-small cell lung cancer.

This clonotype was seen more than once but under ten times. The V gene is TRBV15, the J gene TRBJ2-3; D remains ambiguous. The CDR3 extends over 15 amino acids. The V and J ends lost 5 bases and 3 bases respectively, with 15 bases between them. The germline CDR1 and CDR2 sequences are LNHNV and YYDKDF (reference sequence). CDR3 sequence: CATSPRVGETDTQYF. The CDR3 coding sequence is TGTGCCACCAGCCCAAGGGTTGGGGAAACAGATACGCAGTATTTT.

For this clonotype: The CDR3 does not end in the conserved phenylalanine or tryptophan, so this is likely a read error. The chain couples TRBV28 to TRBJ2-1; 11 bases line up with TRBD2. The CDR3 sequence is 15 residues long. Germline trimming cut 3 bases from V and 4 bases from J; bases unmatched to any gene: 2. CDR1 is MDHEN and CDR2 is SYDVKM in the germline V gene. CDR3 amino acids: CASSFGTSGYNEQFL. The CDR3 coding sequence is TGTGCCAGCAGTTTCGGGACTAGCGGTTACAATGAGCAGTTCCTC.

A word on this clonotype: This may arise from a read error, as a much more abundant clone is one base away. V and J are TRBV5-6 and TRBJ1-5; TRBD1 matches at 8 bases. V shed 3 bases, J shed 0 bases, and the junction held 14 bases outside the gene matches. CDR1 and CDR2 (germline): SGHDT, YYEEEE. The CDR3 runs 19 residues. The CDR3 here is CASSSQRTGRSLSNQPQHF. CDR3 sequence (DNA): TGTGCCAGCAGCTCACAGAGGACAGGGCGTTCCCTTAGCAATCAGCCCCAGCATTTT.

V is TRBV29-1 and J is TRBJ2-5; no clear D gene. The germline CDR1 and CDR2 sequences are SQVTM and ANQGSEA. With 4 bases removed from V and 5 bases from J, the gap between germline ends came to 14 bases. This CDR3 has 13 residues. The CDR3 DNA reads TGCAGCGTTGGGGTTGGCCCCCGGGAGACCCAGTACTTC. This sequence encodes CSVGVGPRETQYF.

The V call is TRBV6-6, the J call TRBJ1-1; TRBD1 is a possible D gene (5 bases). Trimming removed 0 bases at V and 3 bases at J, with 17 bases between. Germline V gene sequence: CDR1 MNHNY, CDR2 SVGAGI (reference sequence). This CDR3 has 17 amino acids. The CDR3 region is CASSYSMDGGLDTEAFF. The CDR3 DNA reads TGTGCCAGCAGTTACTCGATGGACGGGGGGTTAGACACTGAAGCTTTCTTT.

For this clonotype: The junction differs from germline at one of its ends, possibly a read error. V usage is TRBV12-3 or TRBV12-4 and J usage is TRBJ1-5; D remains ambiguous. CDR3 length equals 14 residues. CDR3 DNA: TGTGCCAGCATTTTACGAGGGCGCAATCAGTCCCAGCATTTT. Translated, it gives CASILRGRNQSQHF.

On this clonotype: It may be a read error: a sequence one base away is much more abundant. The chain is built from TRBV6-2 or TRBV6-3 and TRBJ2-3, with D perhaps TRBD2 (5 bases). From germline, CDR1 is MNHEY and CDR2 SVGEGT. This CDR3 has 13 amino acids. V lost 6 bases and J 3 bases, leaving 10 bases between the germline ends. The CDR3 coding sequence is TGTGCCAGCAGAAGACTAAGAACAGATACGCAGTATTTT. It specifies CASRRLRTDTQYF.

This clonotype showed up just once. This may be a read error, as it is one base from a much larger clone. The chain carries TRBV6-2 or TRBV6-3 and TRBJ2-2; possibly TRBD1 or TRBD2 for D (5 bases each). The CDR3 length is 11 residues. Germline values: CDR1 MNHEY, CDR2 SVGEGT. The CDR3 DNA sequence: TGTGCCAGCGGGGGATACGGGGAGCTGTGTTTT. This translates into CASGGYGELCF.

A remark on this clonotype: An end of the junction does not agree with germline; a read error may underlie this. This chain uses TRBV20-1 with TRBJ2-5; D gene unclear. Per the germline V gene, CDR1 is DFQATT and CDR2 is SNEGSKA (reference sequence). The CDR3 spans 12 residues. CDR3 sequence reads: CSARIWVETQYF. For the CDR3, the DNA is TGCAGTGCTCGTATCTGGGTTGAGACCCAGTATTTC.

This clonotype was seen ten or more times. The chain uses TRBV5-6 and TRBJ2-4, with unresolved D. Trimming took off 4 bases at V and 1 base at J, with 9 bases between the two ends. CDR1 is SGHDT and CDR2 is YYEEEE in the germline V gene. The CDR3 has 14 amino acids. The CDR3 DNA reads as TGTGCCAGCAGCCTGGGGTCCGCCAAAAACATTCAGTACTTC. Translated, it gives CASSLGSAKNIQYF. Full variable domain (outside the CDR3, taken from reference TRBV5-6 and TRBJ2-4): DAGVTQSPTHLIKTRGQQVTLRCSPKSGHDTVSWYQQALGQGPQFIFQYYEEEERQRGNFPDRFSGHQFPNYSSELNVNALLLGDSALYLCASSLGSAKNIQYFGAGTRLSVL.

The chain is built from TRBV11-3 and TRBJ1-1; no definite D call. The CDR3 loop spans 15 amino acids. Germline CDR1 and CDR2: SGHNT and YENEEA. The CDR3 is CVSSLDSGRVTEAFF. DNA for the CDR3: TGTGTCAGTAGCTTAGATTCGGGGAGAGTCACTGAAGCTTTCTTT.

A remark on this clonotype: A single base separates this from a much larger clone, so it may be a read error. Given the absence of the conserved phenylalanine or tryptophan at the CDR3 end, a read error is likely. The chain is built from TRBV10-3 and TRBJ1-1; perhaps TRBD1 as D (6 bases). The CDR3 sequence is 14 residues long. Germline V gene sequence: CDR1 ENHRY, CDR2 SYGVKD. V was clipped by 4 bases and J by 3 bases, with 12 bases between them. Here the CDR3 DNA reads TGTGCCATCAGTGCTAGGGCAGGGGACACTGAAGCTTTCTAT. This gives the protein CAISARAGDTEAFY.

This clonotype was seen repeatedly, ten times or more. The J gene is TRBJ2-7, the V gene TRBV28, with D uncertain. V was cut by 9 bases and J by 3 bases, with 15 bases left in between. The CDR3 is 13 residues long. CDR1 is MDHEN, CDR2 SYDVKM, per germline. The CDR3 is CASRSQRVYEQYF. As DNA, the CDR3 is TGTGCCAGTAGATCCCAACGGGTCTACGAGCAGTACTTC.

Ten or more counts support this clonotype. V and J are TRBV6-1 and TRBJ2-7, with 9 bases lining up with TRBD1. V shed 4 bases and J 6 bases; nucleotides not matched to a gene: 7. Germline CDR1 MNHNS, CDR2 SASEGT. This CDR3 region has 14 residues. The CDR3 region is CASSGQDRGPEQYF. In DNA form, the CDR3 reads TGTGCCAGCAGTGGGCAGGACAGGGGACCCGAGCAGTACTTC.

A note on this clonotype: A read error may account for a junction end that differs from germline. The V gene is TRBV5-1, the J gene TRBJ1-4, with no clear D. CDR1 is SGHRS, CDR2 YFSETQ, per germline. This CDR3 is 13 amino acids long. This chain's CDR3 is CTSSMRLDEKLFF. DNA of the CDR3: TGTACCAGCAGCATGAGGTTAGATGAAAAACTGTTTTTT.

The chain uses TRBV20-1 and TRBJ1-5, with 7 bases lining up with TRBD1. Germline CDR1 reads DFQATT; CDR2 reads SNEGSKA (reference sequence). The CDR3 spans 12 residues. CDR3 DNA: TGCAGAGGACAGGAGGGAAATCAGTTCCAGCATTTT. The encoded protein is CRGQEGNQFQHF.

This clonotype has ten or more counts. This chain uses TRBV20-1 with TRBJ2-7; 9 nucleotides agree with TRBD2. This CDR3 region has 13 residues. The germline gives CDR1 DFQATT, CDR2 SNEGSKA (reference sequence). Trimming at V came to 7 bases and at J to 5 bases, leaving 9 bases not matched to a gene. The CDR3 DNA follows: TGCAGTGTTAGGCGGGGGGGCACGCACGAGCAGTACTTC. It yields the protein CSVRRGGTHEQYF.

With respect to this clonotype: An end of the junction differs from the germline gene, which may be a read error. The chain employs TRBV11-3 and TRBJ1-2; possibly TRBD1 for D (5 bases). CDR1 is SGHNT, CDR2 YENEEA, per germline. This CDR3 has 12 residues. CDR3 residues: CASSMGDGGYIF. In DNA form, the CDR3 reads TGTGCCAGCAGCATGGGGGACGGAGGCTACATCTTC.

V is TRBV28 and J is TRBJ1-2; D is unresolved. CDR1 MDHEN and CDR2 SYDVKM come from the germline V gene. The V gene lost 8 bases and the J gene lost 4 bases, with 8 bases spanning the gap. The CDR3 covers 11 residues. The CDR3 loop reads CASQGLYGYTF. The CDR3 region has the DNA TGTGCCAGCCAAGGACTCTATGGCTACACCTTC.

This clonotype was seen once. The junction departs from the called germline gene at one end, perhaps through a read error. The chain recombines TRBV6-5 with TRBJ1-5; no definite D call. CDR1 is MNHEY and CDR2 is SVGAGI in the germline V gene. The CDR3 extends over 13 amino acids. The CDR3 here is CVSSLKYHLPQHF. CDR3 DNA sequence: TGTGTCAGCAGCCTCAAGTATCATCTGCCCCAGCATTTT.

On this clonotype itself: A much bigger clone sits one base away, suggesting this may be a read error. The chain couples TRBV12-3 or TRBV12-4 to TRBJ2-1; perhaps TRBD2 as D (5 bases). CDR3 size: 16 residues. The V gene lost 4 bases and the J gene lost 3 bases, with 16 bases spanning the gap. The CDR3 DNA reads TGTGCCAGCAGTTCTTTAGCGCCTAGCTTCTACAATGAGCAGTTCTTC. Translation: CASSSLAPSFYNEQFF.